This TCR beta chain is from a study of T cells in Graves' hyperthyroidism and ophthalmopathy. General study results and limits: Within blood appeared most thyroid clonotypes that had expanded above 0.001.

It was RNA transcripts that yielded the amplified TCR beta CDR3 regions. First-round RT-PCR targeting the TCR CDR3 was performed with the HTBI primer set. From the multiplex PCR reads, TCRdb called clonotypes with MiXCR, one entry per CDR3 protein. In the table there are approximately 400,000 distinct CDR3 sequences, over 15% of which are singletons. An absence of ophthalmopathy progression within 18 months meant stable Graves' hyperthyroidism. The hyperthyroidism was newly diagnosed and had lasted under 2 months; the patients were aged 18 to 65. This CDR3 spans 17 amino acids. V gave up 7 bases and J gave up 5 bases; unmatched junction bases: 16. In its sample, this clonotype was seen many times. Its antigen is not known.

Source material: blood. The source is a woman under 30 with Graves' hyperthyroidism. V is TRBV12-3 or TRBV12-4 and J is TRBJ2-3; 9 bases align to TRBD1. The DNA for the CDR3 is TGTGCCAGCACTCCGGGGGACCCGGGACAGGGAGTAGATACGCAGTATTTT. It is translated as CASTPGDPGQGVDTQYF.